This T cell receptor (beta chain) was profiled in a study of cytomegalovirus exposure and HLA in healthy donors (dated by TCRdb to between 2016 and 2019). Looking at the study overall: An earlier analysis of 587 of the donors reported approximately 290 Gb of sequence data and some 120 million unique TCR beta sequences from 150 million to 200 million T cells. In a later analysis, previously published TCR beta repertoires from about 640 donors were re-analyzed and high-resolution HLA genotyping was added so that TCR occurrence patterns could be studied. Of the approximately 400 genotyped donors, approximately 83% fell in the genetic ancestry cluster associated with self-reported Caucasian donors. The study was designed to test whether signatures of past pathogen exposure could be identified by cataloging public T cell receptors. Roughly five DR-DQ haplotypes were treated as single units for association and clustering because of strong linkage in the cohort. An early release that covered about 600 HLA-typed donors contained approximately 300 gigabases of sequencing data and around 85 million unique TCR sequences. Typing coverage varied by locus: roughly 620-640 donors for A, B, C, DRB1 and DQB1; around 560 for DQA1; about 590 for DPA1; fewer than 480 for DPB1. Rather than drawing on any new phenotypic data, the later analysis identified candidate immune exposures from TCR beta sequences and the way those sequences occurred across donors. Among roughly 400 genotyped donors of the cohort, an average of approximately 200,000 unique TCR beta nucleotide sequences was sequenced per donor, of which about 19% were non-productive. Donor age, sex, ethnicity and CMV serostatus were compiled alongside the repertoire data. All discovery cohort repertoires had been generated using a single sequencing platform. An earlier analysis of approximately 580 of the donors used high-throughput TCR beta sequencing to judge whether each TCR beta V gene segment behaved as functional or pseudogenic. HLA typing covered class I and class II loci at four-digit resolution. Using immunosequencing, the study profiled T cell repertoires from 550 to 750 subjects and related those repertoires to cytomegalovirus serostatus. Genome-wide SNP genotypes for about 55% of the 666 donors were used in a later genetic analysis, which treated that subset as a discovery cohort. Besides the first cohort of around 670 subjects, a separate validation cohort made up of roughly 120 different subjects was used. The study combined high-throughput TCR immunosequencing, statistical association of individual TCRs with disease status, and machine learning to predict cytomegalovirus infection status.

About this clone itself: The target of this receptor is not known. Base qualities are not provided; no much larger clone lies one nucleotide away.

General conclusions and limits of the study: The sequencing pipeline was judged likely to have produced a cluster of highly shared sequence variants as a technical artifact. Because the 87-base-pair reads could not distinguish some IMGT-functional V segments, including TRBV6-2 and TRBV6-3, those segments were excluded. A further reported finding was that TCR beta sequences accurately predicted the HLA-A and HLA-B alleles for most subjects in the first cohort. In a later analysis, HLA-associated TCR beta chains showed more clonal expansion and lower generation probabilities than non-associated chains that were equally common. The classifier was reported to diagnose cytomegalovirus status with high specificity and sensitivity in both the original cohort and the validation cohort. Presence/absence analyses assumed roughly uniform sequencing depth across donors, an assumption that may not hold. A later genetic analysis associated a missense DCLRE1C variant with V-gene and J-gene trimming of TCR beta chains, and an independent cohort replicated the association. The authors suggested that the approach could potentially be generalized to other disease states and immunological phenotypes. In a later analysis, the rate of TCR association differed among HLA loci, with DRB1 alleles having the most associated TCRs and HLA-C alleles having the fewest. In this cohort, only TCR beta chains were sequenced, and detectable features were limited by the absence of alpha or paired-chain data. A total of roughly 160 TCR beta chains were listed by the study as associated with cytomegalovirus. Most TCR sequences were observed very rarely across donors, whereas some public TCRs were present in many individuals. An earlier analysis of 587 of the donors showed that most TCR beta V segments appeared in productive rearrangements either about 90% or about 30% of the time, which broadly matched IMGT annotations. In a later analysis, most CMV-associated TCR beta chains were found to appear HLA-restricted, with HLA associations seemingly driven largely by CMV exposure. According to a later genetic analysis, donors in an Asian-associated ancestry cluster had fewer N-insertions in productive TCRs than the approximately 630-donor mean. Linkage disequilibrium might explain the correlated functional status among segregating V segments, but an unknown experimental factor could not be excluded. HLA typing was unavailable for some donors at each locus, so association tests used only the typed subset. A few of the identified cytomegalovirus-associated TCR beta chains were confirmed in vitro to be specific for cytomegalovirus antigens. A later analysis associated 16,951 TCR beta sequences with specific HLA alleles at a false discovery rate of 0.05. The earlier analysis of about 600 of the donors excluded some 15 rarely observed V segments, including chromosome 9 orphons, because counts were too low. Immune exposure information for the cohort was limited to CMV serostatus. Several of the top co-occurrence clusters appeared to be linked to parvovirus B19, influenza, CMV and Epstein-Barr virus, according to a later analysis. When HLA alleles, especially DR and DQ, strongly co-occurred, TCR associations were difficult to assign to individual alleles.

V is cut back by 4 bases and J by 4 bases, with 5 bases in the junction unmatched. CDR1 SGHRS and CDR2 YFSETQ were looked up in the germline V gene. Its CDR3 holds 14 amino acids, cysteine through phenylalanine. Only the CDR3 DNA stays, 42 bases, in frame from base 1. In total, 630 or so healthy bone marrow donors made up the cohort. At the time of sampling, all cohort members were nominally healthy, though unrecorded immune exposures were likely present. The donor tested CMV seropositive, placing the donor among the 290 or so seropositive members of the cohort. Each donor provided a peripheral blood sample, and peripheral blood mononuclear cells were used for TCR beta sequencing. Genomic DNA extraction from the blood cell samples was performed with the Qiagen DNeasy Blood Extraction Kit. The library was generated by the immunoSEQ multiplex PCR assay. For the multiplex PCR, a mixture combining 60 forward primers for TCR Vbeta segments and 13 reverse primers for TCR Jbeta segments was used. The CDR3 region of rearranged TCR beta genes was amplified from genomic DNA by a multiplex PCR assay. On the Illumina HiSeq System, the amplified TCR beta libraries were sequenced as 87-base-pair reads. Regarding the original processing steps: Across the roughly 640 repertoires, a later analysis counted around 80 million unique TCR beta chains, some 11 million of which were shared by at least two donors. A nearest-neighbor algorithm error-corrected the raw reads and collapsed the reads into unique sequences, merging closely related sequences to remove PCR and sequencing errors. V, D and J gene segments were assigned by aligning CDR3 sequences to IMGT reference sequences. Each retained sequence needed at least a six-nucleotide match to both a V gene segment and a J gene segment. A rearrangement counted as productive if the CDR3 had no stop codons and remained in frame with V and J, and every other rearrangement counted as non-productive. Following IMGT convention, CDR3 was defined as the stretch from the second conserved V-encoded cysteine up to the conserved J-encoded phenylalanine. Sequences without an unambiguous match to a single V gene segment were excluded from the earlier analysis of 500 to 700 of the donors. An earlier analysis of a few hundred of the donors classified V segments as functional when productive rearrangements were above 56.7% and as segregating when the standard deviation between donors was above 5%. To diagnose cytomegalovirus status from the catalog of TCR beta chain sequences, a statistical classification framework was built. A later analysis assigned V and J genes by comparing TCR nucleotide sequences with IMGT/GENE-DB human TR gene sequences. In a later analysis, CDR3 sequences and most-parsimonious VDJ recombination scenarios were assigned using the TCRdist pipeline. In a later analysis, every TCR beta chain was defined by the combination of its CDR3 amino acid sequence and its V-gene family, and reads without a unique V-gene family were dropped. To address suspected cross-contamination and a sequencing artifact, a later analysis removed several hundred highly shared, low-generation-probability nucleotide sequences. In a later analysis, a clonal expansion index was calculated for each public chain from normalized within-repertoire ranks of inferred template counts. Generation probabilities in a later analysis came from a VDJ recombination model fitted to out-of-frame rearrangements, and those results were checked against IGoR. In a later analysis, hypergeometric tests were used to score TCR-TCR, TCR-HLA and TCR-CMV co-occurrence, with a repertoire-size bias correction applied to TCR pairs. A later analysis estimated false discovery rates by permuting HLA or CMV assignments 20 times. In a later analysis, co-occurring TCRs were grouped with DBSCAN, and TCRdist sequence similarity was added when clustering was performed within HLA-allele-positive subsets. Co-occurrence clustering excluded repertoires with fewer than 30,000 or more than 120,000 public chains, plus five with anomalous nucleotide sharing. The table was pulled from immuneACCESS by TCRdb, which kept in-frame rearrangements only. Such tables lose some clones; where checked, under half of the loss comes from unresolved V genes, and the rest has no known cause. D and trimming come from the DNA, and the V and J calls and clone size come from that table. Within this sample are roughly 150,000 clones, with roughly 80% of them counted one time only. Together, the top ten hold roughly 1.4% of the sample.

The source of this sequence is a man aged 50 to 59 in good health and CMV-seropositive. The chain employs TRBV5-1 and TRBJ2-7; 10 central bases correspond to TRBD1. The sequenced sample was PBMCs. The CDR3 protein: CASSPGTGEYEQYF. The DNA sequence is TGCGCCAGCAGCCCCGGGACAGGGGAGTACGAGCAGTACTTC.